Below are 22 T cell receptor beta chains sequenced from a single sample in a study of Graves' ophthalmopathy and Graves' hyperthyroidism. Amplifying from RNA transcripts, the study obtained TCR beta CDR3 regions. HTBI primers served in a first-round RT-PCR, which a second-round multiplex PCR followed. TCRdb used MiXCR to reprocess the multiplex PCR reads, holding one entry per CDR3 protein. This sample yields around 1,200,000 distinct CDR3 sequences, of which about two fifths are seen a single time; 11% belongs to the top ten. The specimen was peripheral blood or thyroid tissue (not recorded which). These receptors came from an adult man with Graves' hyperthyroidism.

The chain is built from TRBV5-4 and TRBJ2-5; the D is unclear. Germline CDR1 reads SGHNT; CDR2 reads YYREEE (reference sequence). The CDR3 is 14 residues long. V was shortened by 0 bases and J by 0 bases, with 6 bases between the two germline ends. CDR3 protein: CASSLARYQETQYF. The CDR3 region has the DNA TGTGCCAGCAGCTTGGCCAGGTACCAAGAGACCCAGTACTTC.

The V and J genes are TRBV29-1 and TRBJ1-2; TRBD1 matches at 7 bases. Trimming at V came to 6 bases and at J to 0 bases, leaving 13 bases not matched to a gene. This CDR3 has 16 amino acids. CDR1 and CDR2 (germline): SQVTM, ANQGSEA. The CDR3: CSVGGTDRSSNYGYTF. CDR3 DNA sequence: TGCAGCGTCGGGGGGACAGACCGAAGTTCTAACTATGGCTACACCTTC.

This clonotype showed up many times. The chain couples TRBV4-1 to TRBJ2-7; 8 bases are shared with TRBD2. Germline CDR1 MGHRA, CDR2 YSYEKL. This CDR3 contains 15 residues. V lost 1 base and J lost 2; bases outside the gene matches: 4. CDR3 loop: CASSQGERGTYEQYF. DNA for the CDR3: TGCGCCAGCAGCCAAGGCGAGCGGGGGACCTACGAGCAGTACTTC.

Ten or more counts support this clonotype. The V gene is TRBV5-1, the J gene TRBJ1-1; D is ambiguous. This CDR3 comprises 17 residues. Germline V gene data show CDR1 as SGHRS and CDR2 as YFSETQ. Trimming stripped 6 bases from V and 4 bases from J, with 25 bases between. The CDR3 region has the DNA TGCGCCAGCACCCCTTTGTTAGGGAGGCCCTCGGGCACTGAAGCTTTCTTT. Translating it yields CASTPLLGRPSGTEAFF.

For the CDR3, the DNA is TGCAGCGTTGCTAAGACAGGGAGTGGTGAAGAGACCCAGTACTTC. Amino acid sequence: CSVAKTGSGEETQYF. This chain connects TRBV29-1 to TRBJ2-5, with 7 bases fitting TRBD1. With 4 bases clipped from V and 3 bases from J, the junction kept 11 bases outside the gene matches. Per the germline V gene, CDR1 is SQVTM and CDR2 is ANQGSEA. The CDR3 spans 15 residues.

As to this clonotype: Since a much larger clone is just one base distant, this may be a read error. The CDR3 does not end in the conserved phenylalanine or tryptophan, so this is likely a read error. The CDR3 DNA follows: TGTGCCAGTAGCCCCCGGTCAGCCTATGGCTACACCGTC. It is translated as CASSPRSAYGYTV. V gene TRBV19 combines with J gene TRBJ1-2; D is undetermined. V lost 6 bases to trimming and J lost 4 bases, with 12 bases between them. Germline CDR1 reads LNHDA; CDR2 reads SQIVND (reference sequence). CDR3 length equals 13 residues.

In its sample, this clonotype was seen many times. V and J are TRBV20-1 and TRBJ1-2, with D unclear. The V end was cut by 0 bases, the J end by 1 base, with 6 bases between. The V gene's germline CDR1 is DFQATT and CDR2 SNEGSKA (reference sequence). The CDR3 contains 13 residues. This CDR3 reads CSARDPDNYGYTF. Here the CDR3 DNA reads TGCAGTGCTAGAGATCCAGATAACTATGGCTACACCTTC.

This clonotype was counted at least ten times. The junction shows a germline mismatch at one end, possibly a read error. This chain joins TRBV7-9 and TRBJ2-7; D gene unclear. The CDR3 extends over 8 amino acids. In germline, CDR1 is SEHNR, CDR2 FQNEAQ (reference sequence). Here the CDR3 reads CASSPGAF. The CDR3 DNA reads TGTGCCAGCAGCCCCGGTGCCTTC.

As concerns this clonotype: Germline and junction disagree at one end, which may indicate a read error. CDR3 DNA: TGTGCCATCAAAGGACAGGGATCTGGCTACACCTTC. This encodes CAIKGQGSGYTF. The chain employs TRBV10-2 and TRBJ1-2; 8 bases are a match to TRBD1. The CDR3 spans 12 residues. CDR1 and CDR2 from the germline V gene are WSHSY and SAAADI.

The chain carries TRBV5-1 and TRBJ1-1; D is unresolved. In germline, CDR1 is SGHRS, CDR2 YFSETQ. Trimming stripped 2 bases from V and 1 base from J, with 9 bases between. The CDR3 is 14 residues long. Written as DNA, the CDR3 is TGCGCCAGCAGCTTTGACACCACGAACACTGAAGCTTTCTTT. Protein product: CASSFDTTNTEAFF.

The chain employs TRBV15 and TRBJ1-4; possible D gene TRBD1, 5 bases. The CDR3 is made up of 17 amino acids. From germline, CDR1 is LNHNV and CDR2 YYDKDF (reference sequence). The ends were cut back, 0 bases at V and 1 base at J, with 12 bases in the middle. For the CDR3, the DNA is TGTGCCACCAGCAGAGAAGGGGCTGGGGAAACTAATGAAAAACTGTTTTTT. This sequence encodes CATSREGAGETNEKLFF.

This clonotype was recorded many times. The chain has TRBV19 and TRBJ2-7; D is unclear. The length of the CDR3 is 13 residues. The ends were cut back, 3 bases at V and 3 bases at J, with 9 bases in the middle. Germline values: CDR1 LNHDA, CDR2 SQIVND (reference sequence). Written as DNA, the CDR3 is TGTGCCAGTAGTATTGGACCGGACTACGAGCAGTACTTC. Protein product: CASSIGPDYEQYF.

The chain employs TRBV15 and TRBJ1-1; the D gene is possibly TRBD1 (5 bases). Trimming removed 0 bases at V and 6 bases at J, with 14 bases between. The CDR3 length is 15 residues. CDR1 is LNHNV and CDR2 is YYDKDF in the germline V gene (reference sequence). This CDR3 is CATSREIRGMAEAFF. The CDR3 nucleotides read TGTGCCACCAGCAGAGAAATAAGGGGTATGGCTGAAGCTTTCTTT.

The sample holds many counts of this clonotype. V is TRBV20-1 and J is TRBJ1-5; perhaps TRBD1 as D (5 bases). Trimming stripped 1 base from V and 1 base from J, with 11 bases between. The CDR3 length is 15 residues. CDR1 is DFQATT and CDR2 is SNEGSKA in the germline V gene (reference sequence). The CDR3: CSARGPGLSNQPQHF. The CDR3 DNA reads as TGCAGTGCTAGAGGCCCGGGACTCAGCAATCAGCCCCAGCATTTT.

In this sample, this clonotype turned up a few times. The chain carries TRBV6-5 and TRBJ2-5; 10 bases agree with TRBD2. J gave up 7 bases and V 2 bases, and 7 bases lay outside the gene matches. The CDR3 has 15 amino acids. Germline CDR1 and CDR2: MNHEY and SVGAGI. CDR3 coding DNA: TGTGCCAGCAGTTACCAGCGGGAGGGGCGAGCGACCCAGTACTTC. Its translation is CASSYQREGRATQYF.

With respect to this clonotype: At one end the junction does not follow the germline gene, possibly because of a read error. The rearrangement uses TRBV25-1 and TRBJ1-2; 8 bases align to TRBD1. CDR1 is MGHDK and CDR2 is SYGVNS in the germline V gene. The CDR3 contains 14 residues. As DNA, the CDR3 is TGTGCCATCAGTGATTCCAGGACAGGGAGCGGCTACACCTTC. The encoded protein is CAISDSRTGSGYTF.

The V call is TRBV7-2, the J call TRBJ1-3, with 9 positions matching TRBD1. This CDR3 spans 16 amino acids. With 5 bases clipped from V and 2 bases from J, the junction kept 7 bases outside the gene matches. Germline lookup yields CDR1 SGHTA and CDR2 FQGNSA. In nucleotides, the CDR3 is TGTGCCAGCAGCAGTACAGGGGGCCCCACTGGAAACACCATATATTTT. It specifies CASSSTGGPTGNTIYF.

This chain connects TRBV5-1 to TRBJ2-7; 8 bases fit TRBD1. This CDR3 comprises 14 residues. Germline V lookup: CDR1 SGHRS, CDR2 YFSETQ. With V trimmed by 4 bases and J by 6 bases, 9 bases remained unmatched. CDR3 sequence reads: CASSPKDRAAEQYF. In DNA form, the CDR3 reads TGCGCCAGCAGCCCAAAGGACAGGGCCGCCGAGCAGTACTTC.

Note on this clonotype: Relative to the germline gene, one junction end is altered; a read error may explain this. The chain has TRBV7-9 and TRBJ2-7; tentatively, D is TRBD2 (7 bases). Germline CDR1 and CDR2: SEHNR and FQNEAQ (reference sequence). There are 16 residues in the CDR3. The CDR3 sequence: CASSLDLRGGTYEQYF. Here the CDR3 DNA reads TGCGCCAGCAGCCTTGACTTAAGGGGGGGCACCTACGAGCAGTACTTC.

This clonotype was seen repeatedly, ten times or more. This chain uses TRBV10-3 with TRBJ1-5; D is unclear. Per germline, CDR1 ENHRY and CDR2 SYGVKD. The CDR3 extends over 13 amino acids. With 11 bases removed from V and 4 bases from J, the gap between germline ends came to 15 bases. CDR3 sequence (DNA): TGTGCCTCGAGCGAGGGCAATAATCAGCCCCAGCATTTT. Its protein product is CASSEGNNQPQHF.

This clonotype was seen repeatedly, ten times or more. V and J are TRBV2 and TRBJ2-7; tentatively, D is TRBD1 (7 bases). The CDR3 is 13 residues long. Between the trimmed V and J ends, which lost 10 bases and 0 bases, there was a span of 13 bases. Germline V gene lookup returns CDR1 SNHLY and CDR2 FYNNEI. The CDR3 bases are TGTGCCATTTGGGGGGACAGCTCCTACGAGCAGTACTTC. Translating it yields CAIWGDSSYEQYF.

At least ten counts were recorded for this clonotype. The chain joins TRBV5-6 to TRBJ1-1, with D maybe TRBD1 (5 bases). Looked up from germline, CDR1 is SGHDT and CDR2 is YYEEEE. Trimming left V 4 bases short and J 2 bases short, with 12 bases between. The CDR3 has 14 amino acids. In DNA form, the CDR3 reads TGTGCCAGCAGCGCCCCAGGGACCAACACTGAAGCTTTCTTT. Translated: CASSAPGTNTEAFF.